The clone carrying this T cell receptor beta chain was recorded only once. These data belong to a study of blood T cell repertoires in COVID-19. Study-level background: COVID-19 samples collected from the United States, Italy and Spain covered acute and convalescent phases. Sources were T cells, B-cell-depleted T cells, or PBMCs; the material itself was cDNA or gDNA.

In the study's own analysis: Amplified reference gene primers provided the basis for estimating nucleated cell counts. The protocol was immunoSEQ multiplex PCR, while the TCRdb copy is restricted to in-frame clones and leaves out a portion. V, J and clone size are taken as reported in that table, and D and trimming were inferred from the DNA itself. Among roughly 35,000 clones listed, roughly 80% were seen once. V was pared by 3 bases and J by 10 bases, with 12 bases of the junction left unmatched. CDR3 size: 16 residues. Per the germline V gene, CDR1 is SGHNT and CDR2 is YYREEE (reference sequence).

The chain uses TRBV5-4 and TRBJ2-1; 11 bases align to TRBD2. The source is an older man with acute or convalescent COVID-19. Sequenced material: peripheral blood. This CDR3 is CASSSPGLAVSGEQFF. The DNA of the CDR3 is TGTGCCAGCAGCTCCCCGGGACTAGCGGTTTCAGGGGAGCAGTTCTTC.